This T cell receptor beta chain was recorded in a study of T cell responses to AZD1222 COVID-19 vaccine. The study, taken as a whole, reports: No day 14 peak samples; only post-peak repertoires were characterized.

Profiled with immunoSEQ multiplex PCR; TCRdb holds only in-frame clones, not every one. The sample lists about 140,000 clones, about 86% occurring once. Worth noting for this clone: Its specificity is unknown.

This receptor was identified in an adult who received the AZD1222 COVID-19 vaccine. The input for sequencing was peripheral blood, taken 28 days after the second AZD1222 dose.

CDR3 sequence: CASSPGGQGAYQPQHF. The CDR3 region has the DNA TGTGCCAGCTCACCAGGGGGGCAGGGGGCATATCAGCCCCAGCATTTT. V and J are TRBV18 and TRBJ1-5; the match to TRBD1 covers 8 bases. The CDR3 contains 16 residues. With 2 bases clipped from V and 5 bases from J, the junction kept 8 bases outside the gene matches. Germline CDR1 KGHSH, CDR2 LQKENI.